This entry lists 27 T cell receptor beta chains sequenced from one sample in a study of blood T cell repertoires in COVID-19. Sequencing used immunoSEQ multiplex PCR; TCRdb keeps in-frame clones, though not all of them. The sample has some 96,000 clones, more than 65% seen once; the top ten hold 12%. The sample comprised peripheral blood. These receptors originate from a woman in her sixties or seventies with acute or convalescent COVID-19.

The V call is TRBV21-1, the J call TRBJ2-2; TRBD2, as called in the table, went unchecked against the DNA. TRBV21-1 has pseudogene status. CDR3 length: 19 residues. DNA for the CDR3: TGTGCCAGCCGCGCCGGGGGTCGGGGCGGGGGCTCGAACACCGGGGAGCTGTTTTTT. This codes for CASRAGGRGGGSNTGELFF.

The J gene is TRBJ1-5, the V gene TRBV7-8; D ambiguous. Germline values: CDR1 SGHVS, CDR2 FQNEAQ. V lost 3 bases, J lost 2 bases, and 14 bases lay in between. The CDR3 is 16 residues long. This chain's CDR3 is CASSLWDRGGNQPQHF. CDR3 nucleotides: TGTGCCAGCAGCTTGTGGGATCGGGGTGGCAATCAGCCCCAGCATTTT.

In DNA form, the CDR3 reads TGTGCCTGGAGTGTCGAGGGAGATCAGCCCCAGCATTTT. It translates to CAWSVEGDQPQHF. V and J are TRBV30 and TRBJ1-5; D unclear. The CDR3 covers 13 residues. Trimming left V 0 bases short and J 5 bases short, with 8 bases between. From germline, CDR1 is GTSNPN and CDR2 SVGIG (reference sequence).

V is TRBV11-1 and J is TRBJ2-3, with unresolved D. With 5 bases removed from V and 0 bases from J, the gap between germline ends came to 15 bases. This CDR3 is 16 amino acids long. Germline V gives CDR1 SGHAT, CDR2 FQDESV (reference sequence). As DNA, the CDR3 is TGTGCCAGCAGCCAATCAGGTGTTTCTAGCACAGATACGCAGTATTTT. This gives the protein CASSQSGVSSTDTQYF.

The chain recombines TRBV11-2 with TRBJ2-5, with TRBD1 as a possible D gene (6 bases). Looked up from germline, CDR1 is SGHAT and CDR2 is FQNNGV. The CDR3 contains 15 residues. Trimming removed 2 bases at V and 5 bases at J, with 15 bases between. The CDR3 protein is CASSLRAGASETQYF. For the CDR3, the DNA is TGTGCCAGCAGCTTAAGGGCAGGGGCATCGGAGACCCAGTACTTC.

The V and J genes are TRBV25-1 and TRBJ1-1; D call uncertain. CDR1 is MGHDK, CDR2 SYGVNS, per germline. Trimming took off 4 bases at V and 1 base at J, with 10 bases between the two ends. The CDR3 is 14 residues long. The CDR3 reads CASSATGRNTEAFF. CDR3 sequence (DNA): TGTGCCAGCAGTGCGACGGGTCGGAACACTGAAGCTTTCTTT. Filled out from reference TRBV25-1 and TRBJ1-1, the complete variable domain reads EADIYQTPRYLVIGTGKKITLECSQTMGHDKMYWYQQDPGMELHLIHYSYGVNSTEKGDLSSESTVSRIRTEHFPLTLESARPSHTSQYLCASSATGRNTEAFFGQGTRLTVV.

Here the CDR3 reads CASSTWTGTYEQYF. DNA for the CDR3: TGTGCCAGCAGCACCTGGACAGGAACCTACGAGCAGTACTTC. The chain combines TRBV7-2 with TRBJ2-7; 7 nucleotides agree with TRBD1. Germline V gene lookup returns CDR1 SGHTA and CDR2 FQGNSA. The CDR3 sequence is 14 residues long. V shed 5 bases and J 2 bases; nucleotides not matched to a gene: 6.

This chain joins TRBV2 and TRBJ1-6; D uncertain. This CDR3 is 15 amino acids long. V lost 4 bases, J lost 5 bases, and 12 bases lay in between. The germline V gene encodes CDR1 SNHLY and CDR2 FYNNEI. CDR3 sequence: CASSVSGRDNSPLHF. In DNA form, the CDR3 reads TGTGCCAGCAGTGTCAGCGGACGAGATAATTCACCCCTCCACTTT.

Details on this clone: Other DNA sequences in the sample encode the same CDR3. The gene calls are TRBV19 and TRBJ2-1; 8 bases line up with TRBD2. V shed 3 bases and J 4 bases; nucleotides not matched to a gene: 2. This CDR3 spans 14 amino acids. CDR1 is LNHDA, CDR2 SQIVND, per germline (reference sequence). CDR3 sequence: CASSIGGDYNEQFF. CDR3 DNA: TGTGCCAGTAGTATCGGGGGGGATTACAATGAGCAGTTCTTC.

The rearrangement joins TRBV6-5 to TRBJ1-2; D is perhaps TRBD1 (5 bases). This CDR3 has 16 amino acids. The V gene's germline CDR1 is MNHEY and CDR2 SVGAGI. Trimming cost V 4 bases and J 2 bases, with 17 bases left between them. Here the CDR3 reads CASSSPYQGSNYGYTF. CDR3 nucleotide sequence: TGTGCCAGCAGTTCTCCTTATCAGGGTTCGAACTATGGCTACACCTTC.

The chain combines TRBV6-1 with TRBJ1-1; no firm D call. The CDR3 contains 14 residues. V gave up 0 bases and J gave up 1 base, with 6 bases separating them. Looked up from germline, CDR1 is MNHNS and CDR2 is SASEGT. CDR3 loop: CASSEASRNTEAFF. The DNA for the CDR3 is TGTGCCAGCAGTGAAGCATCCCGGAACACTGAAGCTTTCTTT.

The chain couples TRBV28 to TRBJ1-2; 11 nucleotides match TRBD1. J was trimmed by 5 bases and V by 2 bases; bases with no gene match: 1. Germline V lookup: CDR1 MDHEN, CDR2 SYDVKM. CDR3 length: 14 amino acids. CDR3 sequence (DNA): TGTGCCAGCAGTTTAGGGACAGGGGGTTATGGCTACACCTTC. Its translation is CASSLGTGGYGYTF.

This clone was recorded once. This chain links TRBV27 with TRBJ1-1; TRBD1 might be the D (5 bases). CDR1 MNHEY and CDR2 SMNVEV come from the germline V gene (reference sequence). CDR3 length equals 14 residues. The V end was cut by 5 bases, the J end by 1 base, with 11 bases between. CDR3 amino acids: CASSLAGGNTEAFF. The CDR3 DNA follows: TGTGCCAGCAGTCTAGCGGGGGGGAACACTGAAGCTTTCTTT.

The rearrangement links TRBV5-1 to TRBJ1-1; D is ambiguous. Germline V gene lookup returns CDR1 SGHRS and CDR2 YFSETQ. Trimming took off 2 bases at V and 2 bases at J, with 13 bases between the two ends. CDR3 length: 15 amino acids. CDR3 coding DNA: TGCGCCAGCAGCTTTGAGGGAGGTTTTAACACTGAAGCTTTCTTT. Its protein product is CASSFEGGFNTEAFF. Using reference TRBV5-1 and TRBJ1-1 for the parts outside the CDR3, the full variable domain is KAGVTQTPRYLIKTRGQQVTLSCSPISGHRSVSWYQQTPGQGLQFLFEYFSETQRNKGNFPGRFSGRQFSNSRSEMNVSTLELGDSALYLCASSFEGGFNTEAFFGQGTRLTVV.

A single count supports this clone. This sequence joins TRBV6-5 and TRBJ2-2; possible D gene TRBD2, 6 bases. V lost 2 bases and J 6 bases, leaving 10 bases between the germline ends. The CDR3 contains 14 residues. The germline CDR1 and CDR2 sequences are MNHEY and SVGAGI. CDR3: CASSYRGTPGELFF. CDR3 nucleotide sequence: TGTGCCAGCAGTTACCGAGGGACTCCCGGGGAGCTGTTTTTT.

This clone was observed a handful of times. The V gene is TRBV5-8, the J gene TRBJ2-7, with a tentative D call TRBD1 (6 bases). Germline lookup yields CDR1 SGHTS and CDR2 YDEGEE. The CDR3 contains 12 residues. V shed 4 bases and J shed 6 bases, with 11 bases lying between them. The CDR3 is CASSNTGIEQYV. Here the CDR3 DNA reads TGTGCCAGCAGCAATACAGGGATCGAGCAGTACGTC.

The chain is built from TRBV19 and TRBJ1-1; 7 nucleotides agree with TRBD1. The CDR3 is made up of 17 amino acids. Looked up from germline, CDR1 is LNHDA and CDR2 is SQIVND (reference sequence). The trim removed 5 bases at V and 2 bases at J, leaving 14 bases unmatched. This CDR3 is CASSSRVRGRGNTEAFF. CDR3 nucleotides: TGTGCCAGTAGTTCGAGAGTGAGGGGGCGCGGAAACACTGAAGCTTTCTTT.

J is TRBJ1-1 and V is TRBV5-5; 9 bases are shared with TRBD1. V trimming: 3 bases; J trimming: 1 base; junction bases outside the gene matches: 4. This CDR3 spans 15 amino acids. Germline CDR1 SGHKS, CDR2 YYEKEE (reference sequence). CDR3: CASSSPGQGNTEAFF. The CDR3 DNA sequence: TGTGCCAGCAGCTCTCCGGGACAGGGGAACACTGAAGCTTTCTTT.

This clone was seen a few times. The chain has TRBV11-2 and TRBJ1-2; D not resolved. CDR1 is SGHAT, CDR2 FQNNGV, per germline. The CDR3 has 14 amino acids. V lost 1 base, J lost 0 bases, and 6 bases lay in between. For the CDR3, the DNA is TGTGCCAGCAGCTTAGGACAAACTAACTATGGCTACACCTTC. This encodes CASSLGQTNYGYTF.

The V call is TRBV19, the J call TRBJ1-2, with TRBD1 as a possible D gene (5 bases). The CDR3 is 18 residues long. V lost 0 bases, J lost 2 bases, and 19 bases lay in between. Per germline, CDR1 LNHDA and CDR2 SQIVND (reference sequence). As DNA, the CDR3 is TGTGCCAGTAGTATAGACTCCAGGGCCAGGGAGGCGAACTATGGCTACACCTTC. Its protein product is CASSIDSRAREANYGYTF. The whole variable domain, remainder taken from reference TRBV19 and TRBJ1-2, is DGGITQSPKYLFRKEGQNVTLSCEQNLNHDAMYWYRQDPGQGLRLIYYSQIVNDFQKGDIAEGYSVSREKKESFPLTVTSAQKNPTAFYLCASSIDSRAREANYGYTFGSGTRLTVV.

The J gene is TRBJ2-7, the V gene TRBV19; 8 bases fit TRBD2. The CDR3 extends over 14 amino acids. Germline CDR1 LNHDA, CDR2 SQIVND (reference sequence). V lost 4 bases to trimming and J lost 0 bases; unmatched junction nucleotides: 2. CDR3 sequence: CASSKAGASYEQYF. CDR3 nucleotide sequence: TGTGCCAGTAGTAAAGCGGGGGCCTCCTACGAGCAGTACTTC.

This chain links TRBV2 with TRBJ2-3, with D possibly TRBD2 on 7 matching bases. The V gene lost 8 bases and the J gene lost 2 bases, with 20 bases spanning the gap. The CDR3 runs to 16 residues. In germline, CDR1 is SNHLY, CDR2 FYNNEI. CDR3 coding DNA: TGTGCCAGCGTGGCTGAGGCAGCGGGACACACAGATACGCAGTATTTT. Translating gives CASVAEAAGHTDTQYF.

The chain has TRBV7-3 and TRBJ1-1; no clear D. The CDR3 contains 12 residues. In germline, CDR1 is SGHTA, CDR2 FQGTGA. V was cut by 4 bases and J by 8 bases, with 11 bases left in between. As DNA, the CDR3 is TGTGCCAGCAGCTCCTTCAGGTCGGAAGCTTTCTTT. Amino acid sequence: CASSSFRSEAFF.

The CDR3 sequence is CASEVAAPEGTDTQYF. CDR3 nucleotides: TGTGCCAGTGAGGTCGCGGCCCCGGAGGGCACAGATACGCAGTATTTT. The V call is TRBV2, the J call TRBJ2-3; possibly TRBD2 for D (5 bases). Germline values: CDR1 SNHLY, CDR2 FYNNEI. Trimming removed 9 bases from V and 1 base from J, with 20 bases in between. The CDR3 runs 16 residues.

Comments on this clone: Distinct nucleotide sequences in the sample also encode this CDR3. The chain links TRBV2 to TRBJ1-6; D might be TRBD1 (6 bases). Trimming cost V 6 bases and J 3 bases, with 6 bases left between them. The CDR3 runs to 13 residues. CDR1 and CDR2 from the germline V gene are SNHLY and FYNNEI. The chain's CDR3 is CASRTGYNSPLHF. CDR3 nucleotide sequence: TGTGCCAGCAGGACAGGCTATAATTCACCCCTCCACTTT.

The gene calls are TRBV2 and TRBJ1-1; TRBD1 aligns across 8 bases. J was trimmed by 5 bases and V by 1 base; bases with no gene match: 6. This CDR3 has 15 residues. Looked up from germline, CDR1 is SNHLY and CDR2 is FYNNEI. The CDR3 loop is CASSEVQGAGTEAFF. DNA for the CDR3: TGTGCCAGCAGTGAAGTTCAGGGGGCAGGGACTGAAGCTTTCTTT.

This clone was recorded a few times. The chain employs TRBV5-1 and TRBJ2-1; the match to TRBD2 covers 13 bases. Trimming took 4 bases from V and 0 from J; bases not matched to a gene: 7. CDR3 length equals 18 residues. The germline V gene encodes CDR1 SGHRS and CDR2 YFSETQ. The CDR3 sequence is CASSPGLAGARSYNEQFF. The CDR3 nucleotides are TGCGCCAGCAGCCCAGGACTAGCGGGGGCCCGCTCCTACAATGAGCAGTTCTTC.